The clone carrying this T cell receptor beta chain was seen repeatedly, ten times or more. Antigen specificity is unknown. 5'RACE template switching generated TCR cDNA, adding a universal primer site and UMIs. Each CDR3 protein is one row after TCRdb ran MiXCR on the 5' RACE reads. The data show around 340,000 distinct CDR3 sequences, with 8.5% to 9% seen just once and roughly 17% held by the top ten. Trimming removed 2 bases at V and 3 bases at J, with 6 bases between. The CDR3 is 13 amino acids. Per the germline V gene, CDR1 is MNHEY and CDR2 is SVGAGI. This sample stems from a study of T cells after yellow fever vaccination. Study-wide findings and caveats: Post-booster repertoires again held most primary-vaccination clones (roughly 96% CD4, 80% to 90% CD8). The CD4 compartment and the CD8 compartment contained a small share of clonotypes in common.

This clonotype originated in a man younger than 30 who received the YFV17D yellow fever vaccine. The material sequenced was PBMCs, taken on the day of the first yellow fever vaccination. The V and J genes are TRBV6-5 and TRBJ2-3, with D unresolved. In nucleotides, the CDR3 is TGTGCCAGCAGTTACCCCCCTACAGATACGCAGTATTTT. Translated: CASSYPPTDTQYF.